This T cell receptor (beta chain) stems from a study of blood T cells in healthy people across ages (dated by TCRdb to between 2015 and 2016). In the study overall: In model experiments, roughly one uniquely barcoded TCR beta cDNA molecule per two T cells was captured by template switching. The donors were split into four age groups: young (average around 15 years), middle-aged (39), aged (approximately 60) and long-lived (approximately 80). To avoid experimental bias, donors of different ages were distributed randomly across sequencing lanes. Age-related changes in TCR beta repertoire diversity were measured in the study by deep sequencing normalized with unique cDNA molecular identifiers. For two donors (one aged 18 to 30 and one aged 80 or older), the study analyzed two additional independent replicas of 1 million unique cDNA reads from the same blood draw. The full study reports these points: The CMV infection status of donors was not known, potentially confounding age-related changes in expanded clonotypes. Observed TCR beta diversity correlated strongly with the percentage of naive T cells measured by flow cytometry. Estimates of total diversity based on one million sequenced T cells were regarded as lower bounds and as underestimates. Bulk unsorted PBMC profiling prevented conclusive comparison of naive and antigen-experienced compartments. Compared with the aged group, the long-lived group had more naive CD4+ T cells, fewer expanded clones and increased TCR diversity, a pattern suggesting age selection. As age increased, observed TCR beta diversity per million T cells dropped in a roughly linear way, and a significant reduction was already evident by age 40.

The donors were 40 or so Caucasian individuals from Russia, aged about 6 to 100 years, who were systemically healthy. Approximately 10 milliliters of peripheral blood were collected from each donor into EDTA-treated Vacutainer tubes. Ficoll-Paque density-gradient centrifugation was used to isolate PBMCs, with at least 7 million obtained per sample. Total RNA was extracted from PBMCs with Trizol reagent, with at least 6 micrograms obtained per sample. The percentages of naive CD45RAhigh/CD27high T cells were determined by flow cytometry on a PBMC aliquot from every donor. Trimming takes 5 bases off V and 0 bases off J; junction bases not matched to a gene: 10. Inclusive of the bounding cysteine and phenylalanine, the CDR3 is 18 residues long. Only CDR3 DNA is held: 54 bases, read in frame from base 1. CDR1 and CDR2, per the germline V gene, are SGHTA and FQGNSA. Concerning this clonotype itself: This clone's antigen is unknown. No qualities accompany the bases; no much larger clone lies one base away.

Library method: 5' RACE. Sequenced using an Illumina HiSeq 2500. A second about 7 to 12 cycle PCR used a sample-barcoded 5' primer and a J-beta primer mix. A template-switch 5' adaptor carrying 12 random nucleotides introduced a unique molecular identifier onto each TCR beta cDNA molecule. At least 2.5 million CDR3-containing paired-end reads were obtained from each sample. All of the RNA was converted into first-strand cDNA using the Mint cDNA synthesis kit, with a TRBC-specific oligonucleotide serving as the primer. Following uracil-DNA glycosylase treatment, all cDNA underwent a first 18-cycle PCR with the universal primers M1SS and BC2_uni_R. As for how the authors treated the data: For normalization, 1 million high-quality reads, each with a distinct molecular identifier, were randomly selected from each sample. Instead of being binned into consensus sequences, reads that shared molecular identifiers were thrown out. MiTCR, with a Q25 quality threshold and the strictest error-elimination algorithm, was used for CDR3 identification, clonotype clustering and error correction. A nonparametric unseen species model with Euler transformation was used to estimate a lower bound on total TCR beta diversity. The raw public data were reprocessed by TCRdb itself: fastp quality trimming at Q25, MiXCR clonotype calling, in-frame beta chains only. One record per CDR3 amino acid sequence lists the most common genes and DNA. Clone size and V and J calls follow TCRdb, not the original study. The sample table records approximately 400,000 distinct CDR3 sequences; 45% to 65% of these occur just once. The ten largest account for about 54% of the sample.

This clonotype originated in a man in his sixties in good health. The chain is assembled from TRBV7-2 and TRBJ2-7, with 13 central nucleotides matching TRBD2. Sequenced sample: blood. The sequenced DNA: TGTGCCAGCAGCCAGAGACTAGCGGGAGGCTCACTCTCCTACGAGCAGTACTTC. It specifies CASSQRLAGGSLSYEQYF.